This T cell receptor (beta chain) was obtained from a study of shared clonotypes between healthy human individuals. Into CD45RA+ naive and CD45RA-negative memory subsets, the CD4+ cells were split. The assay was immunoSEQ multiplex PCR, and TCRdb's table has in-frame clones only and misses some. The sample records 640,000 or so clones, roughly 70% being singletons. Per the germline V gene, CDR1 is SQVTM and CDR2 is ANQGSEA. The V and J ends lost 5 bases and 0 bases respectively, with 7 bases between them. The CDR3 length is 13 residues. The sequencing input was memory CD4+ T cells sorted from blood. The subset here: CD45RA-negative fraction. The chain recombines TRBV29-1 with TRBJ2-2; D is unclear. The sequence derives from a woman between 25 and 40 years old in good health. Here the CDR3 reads CSVRGANTGELFF. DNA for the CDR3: TGCAGCGTTCGTGGCGCGAACACCGGGGAGCTGTTTTTT.